This T cell receptor beta chain was retrieved from a study of T cell repertoires in cytomegalovirus infection. Study-level background: The authors used CMV epitopes that were HLA-C-restricted (recently identified) and HLA-B-restricted (well studied). Study results and caveats: CMV-specific TCR beta clonotypes restricted by HLA-C were the ones dominating the ex vivo response.

TCRdb passed the reads through MiXCR, listing each CDR3 protein once. The table records about 310,000 distinct CDR3 sequences, 20% to 25% of them present only once. This CDR3 is built from 16 residues. CDR1 is SGHTA, CDR2 FQGNSA, per germline. V lost 2 bases, J lost 0 bases, and 11 bases lay in between. This clonotype was detected many times. Its antigen is currently unknown. This clonotype originated in a human donor in good health (CMV status not recorded). Some clones in this sample may be carry-over from other donors' samples. The material sequenced was cultured PBMCs, taken from culture after CMV antigen stimulation. This chain joins TRBV7-2 and TRBJ1-3; D perhaps matches TRBD1 (5 bases). The CDR3 region is CASSLFKGSSGNTIYF. CDR3 sequence (DNA): TGTGCCAGCAGCTTATTTAAGGGGTCCTCTGGAAACACCATATATTTT.